This passage covers 26 T cell receptor beta chains from one sample sequenced in a study of T cell responses to AZD1222 COVID-19 vaccine. Repertoires were generated with immunoSEQ multiplex PCR, while TCRdb's copy carries only in-frame clones and drops some. The sample holds 150,000 or so clones, around nine tenths seen once. The specimen comprised peripheral blood, sampled on day 0 of AZD1222 vaccination. The receptors were gathered from an adult in good health.

This chain connects TRBV6-2 or TRBV6-3 to TRBJ2-7; D may be TRBD1 or TRBD2 (6 bases each). The CDR3 consists of 15 residues. V dropped 5 bases and J dropped 4 bases, with 18 bases sitting between them. Germline loops: CDR1 MNHEY, CDR2 SVGEGT. Written as DNA, the CDR3 is TGTGCCAGCAGTCCCGGGGGCCCCCCGTATTACGAGCAGTACTTC. Protein: CASSPGGPPYYEQYF.

The chain links TRBV6-5 to TRBJ1-4, with 7 bases that match TRBD1. Trimming at V came to 7 bases and at J to 0 bases, leaving 2 bases not matched to a gene. Germline CDR1 reads MNHEY; CDR2 reads SVGAGI. The CDR3 is 14 residues long. The CDR3 DNA follows: TGTGCCAGCACAGGGGGTACAACTAATGAAAAACTGTTTTTT. This gives the protein CASTGGTTNEKLFF.

This chain uses TRBV11-3 with TRBJ2-1, with 8 nucleotides matching TRBD2. Trimming took 3 bases from V and 2 from J; bases not matched to a gene: 3. This CDR3 has 15 residues. Germline lookup yields CDR1 SGHNT and CDR2 YENEEA. The DNA of the CDR3 is TGTGCCAGCAGCTTGCTAGCGGGCACCTACAATGAGCAGTTCTTC. Translation gives CASSLLAGTYNEQFF.

This clone was detected only once. The chain couples TRBV5-4 to TRBJ2-1; 8 bases match TRBD2. The CDR3 covers 15 residues. Trimming took 4 bases from V and 9 from J; bases not matched to a gene: 12. Germline V gene data show CDR1 as SGHNT and CDR2 as YYREEE (reference sequence). CDR3 nucleotides: TGTGCCAGCAGCGCGAGCGGGAGTCGGAGTGTTGAGCAGTTCTTC. Its translation is CASSASGSRSVEQFF.

This chain uses TRBV5-5 with TRBJ2-7, with D tentatively TRBD2 (6 bases). CDR3 size: 16 residues. The germline V and J ends were trimmed by 0 bases and 4 bases, with 17 bases remaining between them. Germline lookup yields CDR1 SGHKS and CDR2 YYEKEE (reference sequence). The CDR3 loop reads CASSLAAGGEGYEQYF. The CDR3 region has the DNA TGTGCCAGCAGCTTGGCGGCCGGGGGAGAAGGTTACGAGCAGTACTTC.

The V gene is TRBV19, the J gene TRBJ1-1; no clear D gene. V lost 5 bases and J 7 bases, leaving 14 bases between the germline ends. In germline, CDR1 is LNHDA, CDR2 SQIVND (reference sequence). This CDR3 spans 13 amino acids. The CDR3 bases are TGTGCCAGTAGTCCACACCTGGTGCGTGAAGCTTTCTTT. Translating gives CASSPHLVREAFF.

The V gene is TRBV30, the J gene TRBJ1-1; no clear D gene. The CDR3 contains 12 residues. Looked up from germline, CDR1 is GTSNPN and CDR2 is SVGIG (reference sequence). Trimming took off 0 bases at V and 5 bases at J, with 7 bases between the two ends. The CDR3 here is CAWSVLGTEAFF. CDR3 bases: TGTGCCTGGAGTGTACTAGGGACTGAAGCTTTCTTT.

There are a few counts of this clone. The chain recombines TRBV6-5 with TRBJ2-5; a possible D gene is TRBD1 (5 bases). Germline CDR1 is MNHEY and CDR2 is SVGAGI. Trimming removed 6 bases from V and 0 bases from J, with 11 bases in between. This CDR3 region has 14 residues. CDR3 region: CASRMTANQETQYF. The CDR3, as DNA: TGTGCCAGCAGGATGACAGCCAACCAAGAGACCCAGTACTTC.

This clone has only one observation. The chain has TRBV19 and TRBJ1-5, with D unclear. The length of the CDR3 is 13 residues. V was shortened by 9 bases and J by 4 bases, with 13 bases between the two germline ends. Looked up from germline, CDR1 is LNHDA and CDR2 is SQIVND (reference sequence). The CDR3 DNA follows: TGTGCCAGCTCGTGGCGGAGAAATCAGCCCCAGCATTTT. This codes for CASSWRRNQPQHF.

The V gene is TRBV6-5, the J gene TRBJ2-2, with 8 bases matching TRBD2. Germline V CDR1 and CDR2: MNHEY, SVGAGI. V was pared by 7 bases and J by 8 bases, with 12 bases of the junction left unmatched. This CDR3 spans 15 amino acids. The CDR3 sequence: CASTRGGGAPGELFF. CDR3 nucleotide sequence: TGTGCCAGCACCCGGGGGGGTGGGGCACCGGGGGAGCTGTTTTTT.

The V and J genes are TRBV15 and TRBJ2-7; 7 nucleotides line up with TRBD2. CDR1 LNHNV and CDR2 YYDKDF come from the germline V gene (reference sequence). V shed 3 bases and J 3 bases; nucleotides not matched to a gene: 8. The CDR3 sequence is 15 residues long. The CDR3, as DNA: TGTGCCACCAGCAGCGCGGGAGAGACCCTCTACGAGCAGTACTTC. Amino acids: CATSSAGETLYEQYF.

The sample holds one count of this clone. This CDR3 is CASSVSSRDGEVTEAFF. The DNA for the CDR3 is TGCGCCAGCAGCGTAAGCAGCCGGGACGGCGAGGTAACTGAAGCTTTCTTT. The rearrangement links TRBV5-1 to TRBJ1-1; the D gene is possibly TRBD1 (5 bases). In germline, CDR1 is SGHRS, CDR2 YFSETQ. The CDR3 consists of 17 residues. Trimming stripped 4 bases from V and 5 bases from J, with 24 bases between.

The chain is built from TRBV6-7 and TRBJ2-5, with TRBD1 as a possible D gene (6 bases). TRBV6-7 is filed as an ORF, its function uncertain. The ends were cut back, 9 bases at V and 4 bases at J, with 12 bases in the middle. CDR3 size: 12 residues. CDR3 bases: TGTGCCAGAAGACAGGAGCGAGAGACCCAGTACTTC. Residues: CARRQERETQYF.

V is TRBV20-1 and J is TRBJ1-1; TRBD1 is a possible D gene (6 bases). The germline gives CDR1 DFQATT, CDR2 SNEGSKA (reference sequence). The CDR3 extends over 10 amino acids. The ends were cut back, 3 bases at V and 10 bases at J, with 9 bases in the middle. For the CDR3, the DNA is TGCAGTGCTAGGACAGGTAGAGCTTTCTTT. Encoded protein: CSARTGRAFF.

The V and J genes are TRBV6-1 and TRBJ2-5; 8 bases are a match to TRBD2. The V gene end was trimmed by 5 bases and the J gene end by 5 bases; junction bases not matched to a gene: 10. CDR1 MNHNS and CDR2 SASEGT come from the germline V gene. The CDR3 is 15 amino acids. The CDR3: CASSNKAGVLETQYF. CDR3 nucleotide sequence: TGTGCCAGCAGTAACAAAGCGGGAGTTCTTGAGACCCAGTACTTC.

V and J are TRBV19 and TRBJ1-5; D remains unclear. Germline V lookup: CDR1 LNHDA, CDR2 SQIVND (reference sequence). The germline V and J ends were trimmed by 5 bases and 1 base, with 9 bases remaining between them. The CDR3 totals 14 residues. CDR3 nucleotide sequence: TGTGCCAGTAGTTCTGACGAGAGCAATCAGCCCCAGCATTTT. Translated: CASSSDESNQPQHF.

The chain couples TRBV10-3 to TRBJ2-5; TRBD1 agrees at 7 bases. Trimming at V came to 11 bases and at J to 3 bases, leaving 3 bases not matched to a gene. Germline CDR1 ENHRY, CDR2 SYGVKD. The length of the CDR3 is 11 residues. The CDR3 coding sequence is TGTGCCCCAGGACAGGAAGAGACCCAGTACTTC. It encodes CAPGQEETQYF.

This chain connects TRBV4-3 to TRBJ2-1; 8 nucleotides match TRBD2. V gave up 0 bases and J gave up 9 bases; unmatched junction bases: 7. The CDR3 runs 15 residues. Germline CDR1 reads LGHNA; CDR2 reads YSLEER. CDR3 residues: CASSQDLAGGSEQFF. DNA for the CDR3: TGCGCCAGCAGCCAAGATCTCGCGGGAGGAAGTGAGCAGTTCTTC.

The chain recombines TRBV27 with TRBJ1-2; TRBD1 aligns across 12 bases. This CDR3 spans 13 amino acids. V trimming: 6 bases; J trimming: 7 bases; junction bases outside the gene matches: 3. Germline lookup yields CDR1 MNHEY and CDR2 SMNVEV (reference sequence). CDR3 sequence reads: CASSGTGGGGYTF. CDR3 nucleotide sequence: TGTGCCAGCAGCGGGACAGGGGGCGGTGGCTACACCTTC.

The chain carries TRBV21-1 and TRBJ2-7. TRBV21-1 is a listed pseudogene. This CDR3 has 18 amino acids. DNA of the CDR3: TGTGCCAGCAGCAAAGAAGCGGGACAGCCCAATCCGTCCTACGAGCAGTACTTC. Residues: CASSKEAGQPNPSYEQYF.

The genes are TRBV30 and TRBJ1-2; 7 positions agree with TRBD1. Germline CDR1 reads GTSNPN; CDR2 reads SVGIG (reference sequence). The CDR3 length is 13 residues. CDR3 sequence (DNA): TGTGCGGCGGCCCAGGGGGTTGGCTATGGCTACACCTTC. This gives the protein CAAAQGVGYGYTF. The whole variable domain, remainder taken from reference TRBV30 and TRBJ1-2, is SQTIHQWPATLVQPVGSPLSLECTVEGTSNPNLYWYRQAAGRGLQLLFYSVGIGQISSEVPQNLSASRPQDRQFILSSKKLLLSDSGFYLCAAAQGVGYGYTFGSGTRLTVV.

The rearrangement joins TRBV4-2 to TRBJ2-7, with 11 nucleotides matching TRBD2. The CDR3 length is 14 residues. Germline V CDR1 and CDR2: LGHNA, YNFKEQ. V was pared by 4 bases and J by 6 bases, with 5 bases of the junction left unmatched. CDR3 protein: CASSLLAGAREQYF. The CDR3 nucleotides are TGTGCCAGCAGCCTACTAGCGGGAGCTCGCGAGCAGTACTTC.

The gene calls are TRBV7-2 and TRBJ2-1; perhaps TRBD2 as D (6 bases). Trimming cost V 0 bases and J 4 bases, with 10 bases left between them. Germline V lookup: CDR1 SGHTA, CDR2 FQGNSA. CDR3 length equals 15 residues. CDR3 sequence reads: CASSLASGPYNEQFF. In nucleotides, the CDR3 is TGTGCCAGCAGCTTAGCTAGCGGACCATACAATGAGCAGTTCTTC.

This chain links TRBV5-1 with TRBJ2-5; the match to TRBD2 covers 8 bases. This CDR3 is built from 18 residues. Germline V gene data show CDR1 as SGHRS and CDR2 as YFSETQ. Trimming at V came to 0 bases and at J to 5 bases, leaving 15 bases not matched to a gene. CDR3 DNA sequence: TGCGCCAGCAGCTTGGGAAGGGGAACTAGCGGCTTAGGGGAGACCCAGTACTTC. Residues: CASSLGRGTSGLGETQYF.

J is TRBJ2-1 and V is TRBV27; TRBD2 agrees at 8 bases. V was pared by 2 bases and J by 2 bases, with 5 bases of the junction left unmatched. This CDR3 contains 16 residues. From germline, CDR1 is MNHEY and CDR2 SMNVEV (reference sequence). The CDR3 coding sequence is TGTGCCAGCAGTTTAGGGACTAGTGGGGCCTACAATGAGCAGTTCTTC. It translates to CASSLGTSGAYNEQFF.

J is TRBJ1-5 and V is TRBV4-3, with TRBD1 matching 8 bases. J lost 6 bases, V lost 2 bases, and 6 bases had no gene match. The CDR3 sequence is 15 residues long. Per germline, CDR1 LGHNA and CDR2 YSLEER. CDR3 sequence reads: CASSQFSGGGQPQHF. DNA of the CDR3: TGCGCCAGCAGCCAATTCTCAGGGGGCGGTCAGCCCCAGCATTTT.